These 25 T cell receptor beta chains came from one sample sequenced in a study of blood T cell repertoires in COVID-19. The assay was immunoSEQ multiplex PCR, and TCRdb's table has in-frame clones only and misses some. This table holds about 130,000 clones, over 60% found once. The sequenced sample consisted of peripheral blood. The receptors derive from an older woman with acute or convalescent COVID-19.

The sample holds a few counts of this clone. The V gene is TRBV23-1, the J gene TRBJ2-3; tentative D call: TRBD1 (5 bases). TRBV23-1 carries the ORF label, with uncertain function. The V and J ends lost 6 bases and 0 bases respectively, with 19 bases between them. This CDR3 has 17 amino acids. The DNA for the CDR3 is TGCGCCAGCAGCCTCGGATTCGGTCAGGGTAGCACAGATACGCAGTATTTT. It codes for CASSLGFGQGSTDTQYF.

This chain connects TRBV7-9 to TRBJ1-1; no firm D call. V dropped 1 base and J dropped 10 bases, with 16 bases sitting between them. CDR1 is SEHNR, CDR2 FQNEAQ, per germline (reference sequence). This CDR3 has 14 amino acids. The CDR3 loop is CASSLGGGGSVAFF. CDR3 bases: TGTGCCAGCAGCTTAGGGGGTGGAGGGAGTGTAGCTTTCTTT.

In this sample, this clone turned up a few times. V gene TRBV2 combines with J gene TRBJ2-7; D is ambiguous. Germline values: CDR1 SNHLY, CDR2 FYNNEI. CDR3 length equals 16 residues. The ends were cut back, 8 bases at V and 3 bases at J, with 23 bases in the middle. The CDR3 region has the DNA TGTGCCAGCTTGGATAGAGCCGGCAGTTCAGGCTACGAGCAGTACTTC. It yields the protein CASLDRAGSSGYEQYF.

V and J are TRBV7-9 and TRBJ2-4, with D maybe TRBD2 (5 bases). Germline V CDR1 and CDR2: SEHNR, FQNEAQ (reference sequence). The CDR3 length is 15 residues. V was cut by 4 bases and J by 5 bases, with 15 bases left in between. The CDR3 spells CASSSPWTGENIQYF. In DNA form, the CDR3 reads TGTGCCAGCAGCTCCCCGTGGACTGGAGAAAACATTCAGTACTTC.

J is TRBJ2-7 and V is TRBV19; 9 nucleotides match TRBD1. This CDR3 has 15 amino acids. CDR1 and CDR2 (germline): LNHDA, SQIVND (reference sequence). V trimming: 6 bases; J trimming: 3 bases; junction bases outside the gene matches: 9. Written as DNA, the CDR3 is TGTGCCAGTAGGGAACAGGGGGCGCAAATCTACGAGCAGTACTTC. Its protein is CASREQGAQIYEQYF.

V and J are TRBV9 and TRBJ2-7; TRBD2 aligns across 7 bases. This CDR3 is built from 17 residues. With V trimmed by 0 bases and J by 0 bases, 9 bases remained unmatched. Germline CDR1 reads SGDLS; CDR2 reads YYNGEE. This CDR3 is CASSVDPSAGSSYEQYF. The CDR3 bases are TGTGCCAGCAGCGTAGACCCATCAGCGGGATCCTCCTACGAGCAGTACTTC.

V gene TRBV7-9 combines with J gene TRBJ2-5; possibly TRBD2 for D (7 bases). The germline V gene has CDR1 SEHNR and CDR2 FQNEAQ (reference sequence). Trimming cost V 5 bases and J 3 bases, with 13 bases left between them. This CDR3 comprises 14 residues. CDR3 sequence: CASSVGGREETQYF. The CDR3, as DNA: TGTGCCAGCAGCGTAGGGGGGAGGGAAGAGACCCAGTACTTC. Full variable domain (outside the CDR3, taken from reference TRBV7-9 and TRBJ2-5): DTGVSQNPRHKITKRGQNVTFRCDPISEHNRLYWYRQTLGQGPEFLTYFQNEAQLEKSRLLSDRFSAERPKGSFSTLEIQRTEQGDSAMYLCASSVGGREETQYFGPGTRLLVL.

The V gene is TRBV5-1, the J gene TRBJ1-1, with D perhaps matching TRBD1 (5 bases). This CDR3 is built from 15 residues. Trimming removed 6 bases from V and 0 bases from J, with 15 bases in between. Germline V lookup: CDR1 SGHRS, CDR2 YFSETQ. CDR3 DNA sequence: TGCGCCAGCATACCGGGGGAGGGATTGAACACTGAAGCTTTCTTT. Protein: CASIPGEGLNTEAFF.

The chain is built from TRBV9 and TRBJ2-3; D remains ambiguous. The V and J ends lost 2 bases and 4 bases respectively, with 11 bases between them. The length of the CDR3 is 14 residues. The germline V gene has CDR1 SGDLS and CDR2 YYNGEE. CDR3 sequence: CASSVGSSADTQYF. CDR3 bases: TGTGCCAGCAGCGTGGGTAGCAGCGCAGATACGCAGTATTTT.

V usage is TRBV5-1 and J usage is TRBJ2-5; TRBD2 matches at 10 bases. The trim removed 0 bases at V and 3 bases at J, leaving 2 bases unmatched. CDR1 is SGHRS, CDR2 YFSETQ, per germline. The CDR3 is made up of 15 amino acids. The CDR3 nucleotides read TGCGCCAGCAGCTTGGGAGGACTAGCGGAAGAGACCCAGTACTTC. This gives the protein CASSLGGLAEETQYF.

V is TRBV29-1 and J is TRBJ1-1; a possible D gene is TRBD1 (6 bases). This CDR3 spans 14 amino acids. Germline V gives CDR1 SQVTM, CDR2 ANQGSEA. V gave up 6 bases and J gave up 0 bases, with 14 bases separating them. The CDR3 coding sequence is TGCAGCGTGGGCAGGACAGCGATGAACACTGAAGCTTTCTTT. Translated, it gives CSVGRTAMNTEAFF.

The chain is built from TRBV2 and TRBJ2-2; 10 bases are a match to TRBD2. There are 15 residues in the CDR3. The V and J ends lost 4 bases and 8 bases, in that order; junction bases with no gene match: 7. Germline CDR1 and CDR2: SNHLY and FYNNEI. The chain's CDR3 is CASSVASGRIGELFF. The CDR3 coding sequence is TGTGCCAGCAGTGTGGCTAGCGGGAGAATAGGGGAGCTGTTTTTT.

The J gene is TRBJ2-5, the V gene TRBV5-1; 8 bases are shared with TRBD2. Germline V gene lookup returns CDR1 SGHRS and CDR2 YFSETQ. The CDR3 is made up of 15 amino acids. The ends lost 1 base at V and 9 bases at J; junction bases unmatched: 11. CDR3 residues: CASSLHSGLARPQYF. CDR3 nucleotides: TGCGCCAGCAGCTTGCACAGCGGACTAGCCCGACCCCAGTACTTC.

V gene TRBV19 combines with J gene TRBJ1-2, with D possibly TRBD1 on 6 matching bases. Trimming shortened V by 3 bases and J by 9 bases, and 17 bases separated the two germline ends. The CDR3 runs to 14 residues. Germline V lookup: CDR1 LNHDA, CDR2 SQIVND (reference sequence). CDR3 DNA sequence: TGTGCCAGTAGTATTGGGGGCGTAATTGGGAGCTACACCTTC. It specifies CASSIGGVIGSYTF. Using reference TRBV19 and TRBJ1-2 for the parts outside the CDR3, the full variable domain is DGGITQSPKYLFRKEGQNVTLSCEQNLNHDAMYWYRQDPGQGLRLIYYSQIVNDFQKGDIAEGYSVSREKKESFPLTVTSAQKNPTAFYLCASSIGGVIGSYTFGSGTRLTVV.

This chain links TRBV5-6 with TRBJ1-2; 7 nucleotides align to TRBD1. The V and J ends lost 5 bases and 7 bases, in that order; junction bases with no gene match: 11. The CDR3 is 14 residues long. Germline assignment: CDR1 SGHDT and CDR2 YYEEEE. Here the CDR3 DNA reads TGTGCCAGCAGGTTTGGACAGGATGCGGGTGGCTACACCTTC. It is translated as CASRFGQDAGGYTF.

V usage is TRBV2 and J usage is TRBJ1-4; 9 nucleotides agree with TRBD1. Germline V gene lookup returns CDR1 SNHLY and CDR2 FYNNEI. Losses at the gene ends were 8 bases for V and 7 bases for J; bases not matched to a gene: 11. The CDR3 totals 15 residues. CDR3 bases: TGTGCCAGCCAGGGACAGGGCGCTTCGGCTGAAAAACTGTTTTTT. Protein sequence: CASQGQGASAEKLFF.

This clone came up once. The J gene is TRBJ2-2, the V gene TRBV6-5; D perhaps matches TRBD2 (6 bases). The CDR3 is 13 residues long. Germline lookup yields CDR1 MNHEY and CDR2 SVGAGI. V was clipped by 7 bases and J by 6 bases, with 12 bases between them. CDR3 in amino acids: CASTKPGAGELFF. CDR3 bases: TGTGCCAGCACCAAACCGGGGGCCGGGGAGCTGTTTTTT.

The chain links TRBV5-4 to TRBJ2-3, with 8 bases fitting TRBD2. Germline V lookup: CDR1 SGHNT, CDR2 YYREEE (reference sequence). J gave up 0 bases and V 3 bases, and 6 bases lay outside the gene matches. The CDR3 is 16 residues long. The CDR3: CASSSPGTRSTDTQYF. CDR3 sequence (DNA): TGTGCCAGCAGCTCCCCCGGGACTAGGAGCACAGATACGCAGTATTTT.

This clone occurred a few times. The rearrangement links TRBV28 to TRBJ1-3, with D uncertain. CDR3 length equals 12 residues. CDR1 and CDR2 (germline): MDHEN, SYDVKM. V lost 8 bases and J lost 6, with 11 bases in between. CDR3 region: CASATGKNTIYF. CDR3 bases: TGTGCCAGCGCAACGGGTAAAAACACCATATATTTT.

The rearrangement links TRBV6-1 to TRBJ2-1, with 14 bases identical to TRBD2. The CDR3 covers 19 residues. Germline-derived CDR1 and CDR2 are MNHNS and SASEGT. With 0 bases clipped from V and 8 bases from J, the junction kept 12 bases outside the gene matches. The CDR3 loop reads CASSEAQGLAGGGGDEQFF. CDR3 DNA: TGTGCCAGCAGTGAAGCGCAAGGACTAGCGGGAGGAGGGGGCGATGAGCAGTTCTTC.

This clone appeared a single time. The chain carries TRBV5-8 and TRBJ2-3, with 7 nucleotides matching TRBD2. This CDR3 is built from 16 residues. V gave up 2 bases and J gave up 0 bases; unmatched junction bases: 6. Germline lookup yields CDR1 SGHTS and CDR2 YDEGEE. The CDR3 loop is CASSLGAGLSTDTQYF. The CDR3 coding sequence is TGTGCCAGCAGCTTAGGAGCGGGGCTTAGCACAGATACGCAGTATTTT.

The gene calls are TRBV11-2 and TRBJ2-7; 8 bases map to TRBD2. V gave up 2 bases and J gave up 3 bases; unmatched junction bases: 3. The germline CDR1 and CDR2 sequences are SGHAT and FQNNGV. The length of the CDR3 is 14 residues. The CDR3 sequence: CASSLTGGDYEQYF. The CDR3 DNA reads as TGTGCCAGCAGCTTAACGGGGGGGGACTACGAGCAGTACTTC.

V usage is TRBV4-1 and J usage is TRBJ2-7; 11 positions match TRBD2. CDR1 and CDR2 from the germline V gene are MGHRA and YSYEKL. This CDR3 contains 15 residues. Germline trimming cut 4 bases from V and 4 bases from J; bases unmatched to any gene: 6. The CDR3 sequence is CASSPTGLAAYEQYF. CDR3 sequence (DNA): TGCGCCAGCAGCCCCACGGGACTAGCGGCATACGAGCAGTACTTC.

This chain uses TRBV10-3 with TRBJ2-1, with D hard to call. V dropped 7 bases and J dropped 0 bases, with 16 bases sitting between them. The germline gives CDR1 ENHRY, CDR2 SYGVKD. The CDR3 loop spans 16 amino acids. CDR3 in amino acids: CAINSRAPSSYNEQFF. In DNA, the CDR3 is TGTGCCATCAATAGTCGAGCGCCGAGCTCCTACAATGAGCAGTTCTTC.

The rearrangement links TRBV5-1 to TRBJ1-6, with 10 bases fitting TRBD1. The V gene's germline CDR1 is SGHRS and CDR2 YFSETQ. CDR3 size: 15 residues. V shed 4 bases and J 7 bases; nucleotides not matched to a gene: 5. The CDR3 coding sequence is TGCGCCAGCAGCGCTACGGACAGGGGGAATTCACCCCTCCACTTT. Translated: CASSATDRGNSPLHF.